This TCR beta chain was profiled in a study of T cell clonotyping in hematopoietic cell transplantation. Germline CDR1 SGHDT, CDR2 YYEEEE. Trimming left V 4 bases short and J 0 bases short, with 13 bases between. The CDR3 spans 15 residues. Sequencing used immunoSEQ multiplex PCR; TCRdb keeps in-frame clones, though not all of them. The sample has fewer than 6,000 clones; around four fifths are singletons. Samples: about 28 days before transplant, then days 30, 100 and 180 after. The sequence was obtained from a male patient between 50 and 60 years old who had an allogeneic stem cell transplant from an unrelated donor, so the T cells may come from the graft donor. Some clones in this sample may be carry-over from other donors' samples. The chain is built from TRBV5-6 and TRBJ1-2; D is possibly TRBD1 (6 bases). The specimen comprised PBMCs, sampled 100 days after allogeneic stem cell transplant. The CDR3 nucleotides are TGTGCCAGCAGCCAGGGGCTCAAGTCTAACTATGGCTACACCTTC. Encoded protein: CASSQGLKSNYGYTF.